The next 6 T cell receptor beta chains were all read from a single sample in a study of cytomegalovirus exposure and HLA in healthy donors (dated by TCRdb to the late 2010s). Libraries were made using the immunoSEQ multiplex PCR assay. A mixture of 60 forward primers for TCR Vbeta segments and 13 reverse primers for TCR Jbeta segments was used in the multiplex PCR. The table was pulled from immuneACCESS by TCRdb, which kept in-frame rearrangements only. Such tables lose some clones; where checked, under half of the loss comes from unresolved V genes, and the rest has no known cause. The sample's table lists a count of approximately 92,000 clones. The ten largest account for 3% to 4% of the sample. Sequencing used PBMCs. The receptors originated from a young woman in good health and CMV-seronegative.

The chain carries TRBV7-9 and TRBJ2-7; TRBD1 agrees at 7 bases. This CDR3 has 13 amino acids. V was clipped by 5 bases and J by 3 bases; unmatched bases: 4. Looked up from germline, CDR1 is SEHNR and CDR2 is FQNEAQ (reference sequence). The CDR3 nucleotides are TGTGCCAGCAGCACCTCAGGGGGCTACGAGCAGTACTTC. Translation gives CASSTSGGYEQYF.

The chain has TRBV5-1 and TRBJ1-2; TRBD1 might be the D (5 bases). V lost 4 bases to trimming and J lost 2 bases, with 18 bases between them. CDR3 length equals 16 residues. The germline gives CDR1 SGHRS, CDR2 YFSETQ. The CDR3 DNA follows: TGCGCCAGCAGCGTGGGGGTGGGCAGGCAGAACTATGGCTACACCTTC. Encoded protein: CASSVGVGRQNYGYTF.

CDR3 bases: TGTGCCAGCAGCTTAGTTTTGGGGGGGGACACTGAAGCTTTCTTT. Residues: CASSLVLGGDTEAFF. The chain uses TRBV11-2 and TRBJ1-1, with D possibly being TRBD1 (5 bases). V lost 1 base and J 3 bases, leaving 12 bases between the germline ends. The germline CDR1 and CDR2 sequences are SGHAT and FQNNGV. This CDR3 has 15 amino acids.

The V and J genes are TRBV29-1 and TRBJ2-3, with D unclear. V was pared by 2 bases and J by 6 bases, with 12 bases between. Germline CDR1 is SQVTM and CDR2 is ANQGSEA. The CDR3 has 13 residues. DNA of the CDR3: TGCAGCGTTGAATTGTCCGAAGAGGATACGCAGTATTTT. It encodes CSVELSEEDTQYF.

The chain uses TRBV7-2 and TRBJ1-2; TRBD1 is a possible D gene (5 bases). The CDR3 covers 14 residues. Germline assignment: CDR1 SGHTA and CDR2 FQGNSA. Trimming took 1 base from V and 3 from J, leaving 9 bases between them. The CDR3 bases are TGTGCCAGCAGCTTAGGTTCGGGGGACTATGGCTACACCTTC. Protein product: CASSLGSGDYGYTF.

The genes are TRBV19 and TRBJ1-2; D not resolved. CDR1 LNHDA and CDR2 SQIVND come from the germline V gene (reference sequence). Trimming took off 4 bases at V and 1 base at J, with 10 bases between the two ends. This CDR3 has 14 amino acids. DNA of the CDR3: TGTGCCAGTAGTACCGCGGGGTTTAACTATGGCTACACCTTC. Its protein is CASSTAGFNYGYTF.